These 27 T cell receptor beta chains came from one sample sequenced in a study of T cell changes during pregnancy in multiple sclerosis. Assay used: immunoSEQ multiplex PCR; TCRdb lists only in-frame clones, some missing. The sample contains 30,000 to 35,000 clones, about nine tenths of which appear only once. Sequencing was performed on CD8+ T cells from peripheral blood mononuclear cells, taken before pregnancy. All receptors come from a female donor with multiple sclerosis, enrolled in a pregnancy study.

The chain uses TRBV27 and TRBJ1-1; the D gene is possibly TRBD1 (5 bases). This CDR3 has 13 residues. Trimming cost V 6 bases and J 3 bases, with 11 bases left between them. The germline V gene encodes CDR1 MNHEY and CDR2 SMNVEV (reference sequence). For the CDR3, the DNA is TGTGCCAGCAGCCCCCTAGGGGACACTGAAGCTTTCTTT. Encoded protein: CASSPLGDTEAFF.

The chain links TRBV29-1 to TRBJ1-2; D unresolved. V lost 6 bases and J lost 4, with 9 bases in between. The CDR3 is 11 amino acids. Germline V gene data show CDR1 as SQVTM and CDR2 as ANQGSEA. The CDR3 loop is CSVQTVYGYTF. DNA of the CDR3: TGCAGCGTGCAGACTGTCTATGGCTACACCTTC.

V usage is TRBV11-2 and J usage is TRBJ2-5; 10 bases fit TRBD2. The CDR3 has 14 amino acids. The germline CDR1 and CDR2 sequences are SGHAT and FQNNGV. Losses at the gene ends were 6 bases for V and 4 bases for J; bases not matched to a gene: 5. CDR3 bases: TGTGCCAGCAGGATAGCGGGGGGTCCAGAGACCCAGTACTTC. Translated, it gives CASRIAGGPETQYF. The complete variable domain, with remaining parts taken from reference TRBV11-2 and TRBJ2-5, reads EAGVAQSPRYKIIEKRQSVAFWCNPISGHATLYWYQQILGQGPKLLIQFQNNGVVDDSQLPKDRFSAERLKGVDSTLKIQPAKLEDSAVYLCASRIAGGPETQYFGPGTRLLVL.

CDR3: CASSQTSGNTDTQYF. CDR3 DNA sequence: TGTGCCAGCAGCCAAACTAGCGGCAACACAGATACGCAGTATTTT. The chain recombines TRBV6-5 with TRBJ2-3, with 8 bases matching TRBD2. The junction had 7 bases not matched to a gene; V was cut back by 6 bases and J by 2 bases. The CDR3 is 15 residues long. Germline V CDR1 and CDR2: MNHEY, SVGAGI.

The chain is built from TRBV2 and TRBJ1-2; the D gene is possibly TRBD1 (6 bases). V shed 6 bases and J shed 8 bases, with 19 bases lying between them. Per germline, CDR1 SNHLY and CDR2 FYNNEI. CDR3 length: 14 amino acids. Written as DNA, the CDR3 is TGTGCCAGCAGGAGTGGGGGGGGGCCAGGGGGCTACACCTTC. It specifies CASRSGGGPGGYTF.

The V and J genes are TRBV14 and TRBJ2-3, with no clear D. The length of the CDR3 is 12 residues. The ends were cut back, 1 base at V and 4 bases at J, with 3 bases in the middle. CDR1 SGHDN and CDR2 FVKESK come from the germline V gene. The CDR3 coding sequence is TGTGCCAGCAGCCAAGGAGCAGATACGCAGTATTTT. Its protein is CASSQGADTQYF.

This clone was seen just once. The chain couples TRBV2 to TRBJ2-7; 9 bases map to TRBD2. V was pared by 4 bases and J by 3 bases, with 4 bases of the junction left unmatched. Germline values: CDR1 SNHLY, CDR2 FYNNEI. CDR3 size: 14 residues. In DNA form, the CDR3 reads TGTGCCAGCAGTGTCCAAGCGGGAGGCTACGAGCAGTACTTC. It specifies CASSVQAGGYEQYF.

The CDR3 region is CASVGTMNTEAFF. For the CDR3, the DNA is TGTGCCAGCGTGGGGACAATGAACACTGAAGCTTTCTTT. This chain uses TRBV13 with TRBJ1-1; a weak D match, TRBD1 (6 bases). V dropped 8 bases and J dropped 0 bases, with 10 bases sitting between them. CDR3 length: 13 residues. Germline V gene data show CDR1 as PRHDT and CDR2 as FYEKMQ (reference sequence).

This clone was seen a single time. The rearrangement joins TRBV5-4 to TRBJ2-5, with D unclear. CDR3 size: 13 residues. The germline gives CDR1 SGHNT, CDR2 YYREEE (reference sequence). The V and J ends lost 2 bases and 2 bases respectively, with 7 bases between them. CDR3 sequence reads: CASSFPEQETQYF. In DNA form, the CDR3 reads TGTGCCAGCAGCTTCCCAGAACAAGAGACCCAGTACTTC.

This chain joins TRBV5-4 and TRBJ2-7, with D possibly TRBD1 on 5 matching bases. V lost 4 bases and J lost 0, with 11 bases in between. The CDR3 runs to 14 residues. CDR1 SGHNT and CDR2 YYREEE come from the germline V gene (reference sequence). CDR3 amino acids: CASSMYRSSYEQYF. The DNA of the CDR3 is TGTGCCAGCAGCATGTACAGGTCCTCCTACGAGCAGTACTTC.

This chain links TRBV29-1 with TRBJ1-1, with 8 bases lining up with TRBD1. CDR1 and CDR2 (germline): SQVTM, ANQGSEA. V dropped 6 bases and J dropped 5; count of bases not matched to a gene: 14. The CDR3 contains 15 residues. The CDR3 nucleotides are TGCAGCGTCCTTCGGGTTGGACAGGGAGGAACTGAAGCTTTCTTT. It translates to CSVLRVGQGGTEAFF.

The chain links TRBV5-1 to TRBJ2-1; possible D gene TRBD1, 6 bases. CDR3 length: 15 residues. CDR1 is SGHRS and CDR2 is YFSETQ in the germline V gene. Trimming stripped 6 bases from V and 0 bases from J, with 13 bases between. Here the CDR3 reads CASKLTGSSYNEQFF. CDR3 in DNA: TGCGCCAGCAAACTGACAGGCAGCTCCTACAATGAGCAGTTCTTC. Supplemented by reference TRBV5-1 and TRBJ2-1, the full variable domain reads KAGVTQTPRYLIKTRGQQVTLSCSPISGHRSVSWYQQTPGQGLQFLFEYFSETQRNKGNFPGRFSGRQFSNSRSEMNVSTLELGDSALYLCASKLTGSSYNEQFFGPGTRLTVL.

This clone appeared once. The chain couples TRBV19 to TRBJ2-1, with a weak D call TRBD2 (5 bases). V lost 4 bases, J lost 2 bases, and 9 bases lay in between. CDR3 length: 14 amino acids. The V gene's germline CDR1 is LNHDA and CDR2 SQIVND (reference sequence). The CDR3 nucleotides are TGTGCCAGTAGTACGGCGGGTGCCTACAATGAGCAGTTCTTC. Translated: CASSTAGAYNEQFF.

The V call is TRBV11-2, the J call TRBJ2-5, with D perhaps matching TRBD2 (6 bases). From germline, CDR1 is SGHAT and CDR2 FQNNGV. V lost 0 bases, J lost 5 bases, and 16 bases lay in between. This CDR3 is built from 16 residues. The CDR3 DNA is TGTGCCAGCAGCTTAGAGGCGTCTAGCGAATTGGAGACCCAGTACTTC. This sequence encodes CASSLEASSELETQYF. The entire variable domain, with the rest obtained from reference TRBV11-2 and TRBJ2-5, is as follows: EAGVAQSPRYKIIEKRQSVAFWCNPISGHATLYWYQQILGQGPKLLIQFQNNGVVDDSQLPKDRFSAERLKGVDSTLKIQPAKLEDSAVYLCASSLEASSELETQYFGPGTRLLVL.

The gene calls are TRBV6-4 and TRBJ2-7; 8 positions agree with TRBD1. The CDR3 extends over 15 amino acids. Germline V lookup: CDR1 MRHNA, CDR2 SNTAGT. With 6 bases clipped from V and 0 bases from J, the junction kept 7 bases outside the gene matches. CDR3 loop: CASREDRGNSYEQYF. Here the CDR3 DNA reads TGTGCCAGCAGAGAAGACAGGGGCAACTCCTACGAGCAGTACTTC.

The rearrangement links TRBV27 to TRBJ1-2; D gene ambiguous. V was clipped by 3 bases and J by 10 bases, with 12 bases between them. The CDR3 sequence is 12 residues long. Germline CDR1 and CDR2: MNHEY and SMNVEV (reference sequence). The CDR3 nucleotides are TGTGCCAGCAGTTTGGGAGGGTCCCCCTACACCTTC. Its protein is CASSLGGSPYTF.

The chain uses TRBV19 and TRBJ2-1; 11 bases agree with TRBD2. This CDR3 has 15 amino acids. V lost 3 bases and J lost 7; bases outside the gene matches: 5. CDR1 and CDR2 from the germline V gene are LNHDA and SQIVND (reference sequence). CDR3 in amino acids: CASSIGLAGLNEQFF. The CDR3 DNA is TGTGCCAGTAGTATTGGACTAGCGGGCTTGAATGAGCAGTTCTTC.

The gene calls are TRBV7-9 and TRBJ2-1, with TRBD2 identical over 10 bases. CDR1 and CDR2 from the germline V gene are SEHNR and FQNEAQ (reference sequence). Trimming took 1 base from V and 1 from J; bases not matched to a gene: 4. This CDR3 contains 17 residues. DNA for the CDR3: TGTGCCAGCAGCTTAGTTCTAGCGGGAGTGTCCTACAATGAGCAGTTCTTC. Its protein is CASSLVLAGVSYNEQFF.

For this clone: Other DNA sequences of this sample code for an identical CDR3. The CDR3 nucleotides read TGCGCCAGCAGCCAAGACCCTAGCGGTACCTACGAGCAGTACTTC. It yields the protein CASSQDPSGTYEQYF. The V call is TRBV4-1, the J call TRBJ2-7, with 7 bases lining up with TRBD2. Germline assignment: CDR1 MGHRA and CDR2 YSYEKL. Trimming cost V 0 bases and J 2 bases; bases outside gene matches: 4. The CDR3 extends over 15 amino acids.

CDR3 sequence: CASRFGTPYTEAFF. The CDR3 coding sequence is TGTGCCAGCAGATTCGGGACACCATACACTGAAGCTTTCTTT. The rearrangement joins TRBV6-5 to TRBJ1-1, with D possibly TRBD1 on 6 matching bases. V dropped 6 bases and J dropped 3 bases, with 14 bases sitting between them. The CDR3 is made up of 14 amino acids. CDR1 MNHEY and CDR2 SVGAGI come from the germline V gene.

This clone was seen just once. The chain links TRBV5-6 to TRBJ1-3; D ambiguous. The CDR3 covers 14 residues. V lost 0 bases, J lost 0 bases, and 4 bases lay in between. Germline V gene sequence: CDR1 SGHDT, CDR2 YYEEEE. CDR3 nucleotides: TGTGCCAGCAGCTTGGGGCCCTCTGGAAACACCATATATTTT. Translated, it gives CASSLGPSGNTIYF.

This chain links TRBV13 with TRBJ2-5; 7 positions agree with TRBD2. Trimming cost V 6 bases and J 2 bases; bases outside gene matches: 9. Germline-derived CDR1 and CDR2 are PRHDT and FYEKMQ (reference sequence). The CDR3 totals 15 residues. The CDR3 DNA reads TGTGCCAGCAGTCCAAGACTAGCCGGTCAAGAGACCCAGTACTTC. Its protein product is CASSPRLAGQETQYF.

The chain couples TRBV9 to TRBJ1-1; 11 nucleotides agree with TRBD1. The CDR3 is made up of 15 amino acids. CDR1 and CDR2 from the germline V gene are SGDLS and YYNGEE. The ends lost 4 bases at V and 5 bases at J; junction bases unmatched: 7. The CDR3 loop reads CASSLGQGARTEAFF. CDR3 nucleotide sequence: TGTGCCAGCAGCCTAGGACAGGGGGCGAGGACTGAAGCTTTCTTT.

The chain has TRBV7-3 and TRBJ2-7; D is possibly TRBD1 (6 bases). The V end was cut by 3 bases, the J end by 0 bases, with 6 bases between. CDR3 length: 13 residues. Germline V gives CDR1 SGHTA, CDR2 FQGTGA. The CDR3 DNA is TGTGCCAGCAGCTTGGACAGCTCCTACGAGCAGTACTTC. Encoded protein: CASSLDSSYEQYF.

J is TRBJ2-1 and V is TRBV25-1; D may be TRBD2 (6 bases). V lost 4 bases, J lost 8 bases, and 18 bases lay in between. This CDR3 is built from 15 residues. The germline gives CDR1 MGHDK, CDR2 SYGVNS. The CDR3 reads CASSGKRLASDEQFF. The CDR3 coding sequence is TGTGCCAGCAGTGGAAAACGGCTAGCGTCTGATGAGCAGTTCTTC. Drawing the rest from reference TRBV25-1 and TRBJ2-1, the complete variable domain is EADIYQTPRYLVIGTGKKITLECSQTMGHDKMYWYQQDPGMELHLIHYSYGVNSTEKGDLSSESTVSRIRTEHFPLTLESARPSHTSQYLCASSGKRLASDEQFFGPGTRLTVL.

J is TRBJ2-3 and V is TRBV18; 11 bases map to TRBD2. With V trimmed by 5 bases and J by 3 bases, 7 bases remained unmatched. The CDR3 spans 16 residues. The germline V gene has CDR1 KGHSH and CDR2 LQKENI. Here the CDR3 DNA reads TGTGCCAGCTCATACCTAGCGGGGGGCCTTACAGATACGCAGTATTTT. This gives the protein CASSYLAGGLTDTQYF.

The gene calls are TRBV6-1 and TRBJ1-6, with 9 bases matching TRBD1. The CDR3 consists of 18 residues. Germline lookup yields CDR1 MNHNS and CDR2 SASEGT. Trimming at V came to 4 bases and at J to 3 bases, leaving 10 bases not matched to a gene. The DNA for the CDR3 is TGTGCCAGCAGTGCTCCCGCCCCGGGACAGGGCTATAATTCACCCCTCCACTTT. This gives the protein CASSAPAPGQGYNSPLHF.